One sample yielded the 27 T cell receptor beta chains listed below, sequenced in a study of regulatory dendritic cells for organ transplantation. The protocol was immunoSEQ multiplex PCR, while the TCRdb copy is restricted to in-frame clones and leaves out a portion. The table has roughly 8,500 clones, approximately 67% seen once. Sorted T cells were CFSE-labeled and cultured roughly five days with allogeneic regulatory or mature dendritic cells at 1:10. Which antigens these TCRs recognize remains unknown. Sequencing was carried out using memory CD4+ T cells from blood cultured with dendritic cells. Noted subset: CD45RO+ memory T cells. Receptors were obtained from a human donor in good health.

The chain is built from TRBV4-2 and TRBJ2-5; 9 nucleotides agree with TRBD2. The CDR3 sequence is 15 residues long. The germline CDR1 and CDR2 sequences are LGHNA and YNFKEQ. Trimming at V came to 4 bases and at J to 5 bases, leaving 8 bases not matched to a gene. Written as DNA, the CDR3 is TGTGCCAGCAGCCGGGGGACTAGCCTAGGGGAGACCCAGTACTTC. Its translation: CASSRGTSLGETQYF.

The chain carries TRBV29-1 and TRBJ1-1; 9 nucleotides align to TRBD1. CDR1 SQVTM and CDR2 ANQGSEA come from the germline V gene. The CDR3 has 12 amino acids. The J segment lost 11 bases and the V segment lost 3 bases, leaving 7 bases of the junction unmatched. CDR3: CSVDTGGVGAFF. The CDR3, as DNA: TGCAGCGTTGACACAGGGGGCGTCGGGGCTTTCTTT. Full variable domain (missing parts from reference TRBV29-1 and TRBJ1-1): SAVISQKPSRDICQRGTSLTIQCQVDSQVTMMFWYRQQPGQSLTLIATANQGSEATYESGFVIDKFPISRPNLTFSTLTVSNMSPEDSSIYLCSVDTGGVGAFFGQGTRLTVV.

Within the sample, this clone is large. The rearrangement uses TRBV6-1 and TRBJ1-1; D not certain. The germline V gene encodes CDR1 MNHNS and CDR2 SASEGT. The CDR3 loop spans 15 amino acids. Trimming removed 6 bases from V and 1 base from J, with 15 bases in between. DNA of the CDR3: TGTGCCAGCAGGTACGCTTTAGTCCAGAACACTGAAGCTTTCTTT. It encodes CASRYALVQNTEAFF.

The rearrangement uses TRBV7-8 and TRBJ2-7; the D gene is possibly TRBD2 (6 bases). Germline CDR1 reads SGHVS; CDR2 reads FQNEAQ. V was trimmed by 6 bases and J by 2 bases, leaving 20 bases between them. CDR3 length: 16 amino acids. CDR3 region: CASSPVVGVAAYEQYF. As DNA, the CDR3 is TGTGCCAGCAGTCCTGTTGTAGGGGTAGCGGCCTACGAGCAGTACTTC.

The chain combines TRBV6-1 with TRBJ2-2, with unresolved D. CDR3 length: 13 residues. Per germline, CDR1 MNHNS and CDR2 SASEGT. V was clipped by 5 bases and J by 3 bases, with 7 bases between them. CDR3 protein: CASSPLYTGELFF. CDR3 DNA sequence: TGTGCCAGCAGTCCTCTATACACCGGGGAGCTGTTTTTT.

CDR3 nucleotides: TGTGCCAGCTCAGCCAGGCAAAGTGAAGCTTTCTTT. Residues: CASSARQSEAFF. The chain employs TRBV19 and TRBJ1-1; unclear D gene. Trimming took off 9 bases at V and 7 bases at J, with 15 bases between the two ends. The CDR3 is made up of 12 amino acids. The V gene's germline CDR1 is LNHDA and CDR2 SQIVND (reference sequence).

The rearrangement joins TRBV5-6 to TRBJ2-1; 12 bases match TRBD2. V gave up 3 bases and J gave up 4 bases; unmatched junction bases: 5. Germline values: CDR1 SGHDT, CDR2 YYEEEE. The CDR3 has 16 amino acids. The CDR3 protein is CASSSGGTSGYNEQFF. DNA of the CDR3: TGTGCCAGCAGCTCGGGCGGGACTAGCGGGTACAATGAGCAGTTCTTC.

The CDR3 DNA reads TGTGCCAGCAGCCCCGGACAGGGAAACCGCAATGAGCAGTTCTTC. This gives the protein CASSPGQGNRNEQFF. This chain connects TRBV6-1 to TRBJ2-1; 8 bases are a match to TRBD1. CDR3 length: 15 amino acids. In germline, CDR1 is MNHNS, CDR2 SASEGT. V was clipped by 6 bases and J by 6 bases; unmatched bases: 10.

The rearrangement uses TRBV9 and TRBJ1-1, with 9 bases fitting TRBD1. CDR1 SGDLS and CDR2 YYNGEE come from the germline V gene. The V gene end was trimmed by 3 bases and the J gene end by 5 bases; junction bases not matched to a gene: 2. This CDR3 has 13 residues. This chain's CDR3 is CASSGDRETEAFF. In DNA, the CDR3 is TGTGCCAGCAGCGGGGACAGGGAAACTGAAGCTTTCTTT.

This CDR3 is CAISERQDYGYTF. The DNA for the CDR3 is TGTGCCATCAGTGAGCGTCAGGACTATGGCTACACCTTC. The chain carries TRBV10-3 and TRBJ1-2; D call uncertain. V dropped 2 bases and J dropped 3 bases, with 7 bases sitting between them. This CDR3 has 13 residues. Germline CDR1 ENHRY, CDR2 SYGVKD.

The V gene is TRBV6-5, the J gene TRBJ1-2, with D unresolved. The germline V and J ends were trimmed by 2 bases and 1 base, with 11 bases remaining between them. The CDR3 is 15 amino acids. The germline V gene encodes CDR1 MNHEY and CDR2 SVGAGI. The CDR3 nucleotides are TGTGCCAGCAGTTACCGCGGCTTAAATAACTATGGCTACACCTTC. It codes for CASSYRGLNNYGYTF.

The chain has TRBV5-1 and TRBJ2-1; 8 nucleotides agree with TRBD1. From germline, CDR1 is SGHRS and CDR2 YFSETQ. With 3 bases clipped from V and 5 bases from J, the junction kept 4 bases outside the gene matches. This CDR3 contains 14 residues. CDR3 region: CASSSGQVHNEQFF. The DNA of the CDR3 is TGCGCCAGCAGCTCGGGACAGGTACACAATGAGCAGTTCTTC. Full variable domain (missing parts from reference TRBV5-1 and TRBJ2-1): KAGVTQTPRYLIKTRGQQVTLSCSPISGHRSVSWYQQTPGQGLQFLFEYFSETQRNKGNFPGRFSGRQFSNSRSEMNVSTLELGDSALYLCASSSGQVHNEQFFGPGTRLTVL.

There are a few counts of this clone. This CDR3 is also generated by other DNA sequences in the sample. The CDR3 DNA is TGTGCCAGCAGCTTAGAAGGGACTAGCGGGGGGTTGGATACGCAGTATTTT. Its protein is CASSLEGTSGGLDTQYF. This chain joins TRBV7-2 and TRBJ2-3; TRBD2 matches at 15 bases. The CDR3 is 17 residues long. The germline V gene has CDR1 SGHTA and CDR2 FQGNSA. V dropped 1 base and J dropped 6; count of bases not matched to a gene: 5.

This clone was counted only a few times. The rearrangement joins TRBV6-5 to TRBJ2-1, with 9 bases fitting TRBD1. The CDR3 runs 16 residues. V lost 0 bases and J lost 1; bases outside the gene matches: 1. From germline, CDR1 is MNHEY and CDR2 SVGAGI. This CDR3 is CASSYSGQGSYNEQFF. CDR3 in DNA: TGTGCCAGCAGTTACTCAGGACAGGGGTCCTACAATGAGCAGTTCTTC.

The rearrangement uses TRBV7-2 and TRBJ2-7; perhaps TRBD1 as D (6 bases). The CDR3 spans 15 residues. The germline V gene encodes CDR1 SGHTA and CDR2 FQGNSA. The V and J ends lost 5 bases and 0 bases respectively, with 14 bases between them. CDR3 DNA sequence: TGTGCCAGCAGCCGAGACCGGGACAACTCCTACGAGCAGTACTTC. Protein: CASSRDRDNSYEQYF.

This rearrangement joins TRBV6-6 to TRBJ1-1, with D tentatively TRBD1 (5 bases). Trimming stripped 11 bases from V and 1 base from J, with 17 bases between. Germline V gene lookup returns CDR1 MNHNY and CDR2 SVGAGI (reference sequence). The CDR3 is 14 amino acids. The CDR3 bases are TGTGCCTCCCGGGGTTTGGGGGGGAACACTGAAGCTTTCTTT. Its protein is CASRGLGGNTEAFF.

This clone is medium-sized within its sample. This chain connects TRBV6-6 to TRBJ1-3; 9 nucleotides agree with TRBD1. Germline V lookup: CDR1 MNHNY, CDR2 SVGAGI (reference sequence). The CDR3 spans 15 residues. Losses at the gene ends were 6 bases for V and 4 bases for J; bases not matched to a gene: 7. This CDR3 is CASRPRTGVGNTIYF. The CDR3 region has the DNA TGTGCCAGCAGGCCTAGGACAGGGGTCGGAAACACCATATATTTT.

The chain is built from TRBV14 and TRBJ2-2; tentatively, D is TRBD2 (6 bases). The CDR3 covers 18 residues. With 1 base removed from V and 0 bases from J, the gap between germline ends came to 15 bases. Germline V gene sequence: CDR1 SGHDN, CDR2 FVKESK. The CDR3 sequence is CASSQGRGVPTNTGELFF. In nucleotides, the CDR3 is TGTGCCAGCAGCCAAGGGCGGGGAGTTCCCACGAACACCGGGGAGCTGTTTTTT. Variable domain in full (rest from reference TRBV14 and TRBJ2-2): EAGVTQFPSHSVIEKGQTVTLRCDPISGHDNLYWYRRVMGKEIKFLLHFVKESKQDESGMPNNRFLAERTGGTYSTLKVQPAELEDSGVYFCASSQGRGVPTNTGELFFGEGSRLTVL.

The rearrangement uses TRBV7-2 and TRBJ1-1, with D perhaps matching TRBD1 (6 bases). The germline V gene has CDR1 SGHTA and CDR2 FQGNSA. V lost 5 bases to trimming and J lost 11 bases, with 15 bases between them. The CDR3 has 12 residues. CDR3 DNA sequence: TGTGCCAGCAGCGCCAGGGGTGGGTTGGCTTTCTTT. This encodes CASSARGGLAFF.

Here the CDR3 reads CASSIGGAGGDYGYTF. DNA for the CDR3: TGTGCCAGTAGTATTGGCGGAGCGGGCGGGGACTATGGCTACACCTTC. The genes are TRBV19 and TRBJ1-2; D remains unclear. The CDR3 totals 16 residues. The germline gives CDR1 LNHDA, CDR2 SQIVND (reference sequence). Trimming removed 3 bases at V and 3 bases at J, with 17 bases between.

This clone has a handful of counts. The gene calls are TRBV5-8 and TRBJ1-2; 8 bases are a match to TRBD1. This CDR3 has 14 amino acids. V trimming: 0 bases; J trimming: 9 bases; junction bases outside the gene matches: 7. Germline CDR1 reads SGHTS; CDR2 reads YDEGEE. CDR3 amino acids: CASSLGQGADRYTF. CDR3 in DNA: TGTGCCAGCAGCTTGGGGCAGGGGGCTGATCGCTACACCTTC.

The chain is built from TRBV5-1 and TRBJ2-2; 8 nucleotides line up with TRBD1. The CDR3 has 14 amino acids. CDR1 SGHRS and CDR2 YFSETQ come from the germline V gene. The V and J ends lost 3 bases and 8 bases, in that order; junction bases with no gene match: 6. CDR3 sequence reads: CASSSGQEVGELFF. CDR3 in DNA: TGCGCCAGCAGCTCGGGACAGGAAGTGGGGGAGCTGTTTTTT.

This rearrangement joins TRBV11-2 to TRBJ1-1; no clear D gene. CDR1 is SGHAT and CDR2 is FQNNGV in the germline V gene. V was clipped by 2 bases and J by 0 bases, with 4 bases between them. The CDR3 loop spans 13 amino acids. This CDR3 reads CASSLYLNTEAFF. In nucleotides, the CDR3 is TGTGCCAGCAGCTTATATCTGAACACTGAAGCTTTCTTT.

V usage is TRBV5-1 and J usage is TRBJ2-2; 7 bases line up with TRBD1. After removal of 4 bases from V and 8 bases from J, the junction contained 14 bases not matched to a gene. From germline, CDR1 is SGHRS and CDR2 YFSETQ. This CDR3 region has 16 residues. The CDR3 nucleotides are TGCGCCAGCAGCCCACAAGCGACAGGGATTGCTGGGGAGCTGTTTTTT. This gives the protein CASSPQATGIAGELFF.

The chain uses TRBV29-1 and TRBJ2-5, with 10 bases matching TRBD2. The CDR3 sequence is 16 residues long. Germline-derived CDR1 and CDR2 are SQVTM and ANQGSEA. The ends lost 3 bases at V and 5 bases at J; junction bases unmatched: 12. CDR3 loop: CSVDLRAGGPVETQYF. CDR3 DNA sequence: TGCAGCGTTGATCTTCGAGCGGGGGGGCCTGTTGAGACCCAGTACTTC.

The gene calls are TRBV6-4 and TRBJ1-1; unclear D gene. The germline V gene has CDR1 MRHNA and CDR2 SNTAGT. There are 13 residues in the CDR3. V was pared by 4 bases and J by 5 bases, with 11 bases between. This CDR3 reads CASSAEVTTEAFF. CDR3 in DNA: TGTGCCAGCAGTGCTGAGGTGACTACTGAAGCTTTCTTT.

The chain combines TRBV4-3 with TRBJ1-2, with a tentative D call TRBD1 (6 bases). CDR3 size: 14 residues. V lost 3 bases to trimming and J lost 7 bases, with 15 bases between them. The V gene's germline CDR1 is LGHNA and CDR2 YSLEER. The CDR3 coding sequence is TGCGCCAGCAGCCAGGGACCAGGGGAAAGTGGCTACACCTTC. Its translation is CASSQGPGESGYTF.